Included here is one TCR beta chain sequence, with context. What it recognizes is unknown. Both 60 Vbeta primers and 13 Jbeta primers went into the PCR. Repertoires were generated with immunoSEQ multiplex PCR, while TCRdb's copy carries only in-frame clones and drops some. Listed are about 140,000 clones; roughly 2.5% falls within the top ten. Trimming left V 2 bases short and J 6 bases short, with 14 bases between. CDR3 size: 15 residues. CDR1 is SGHNT, CDR2 YYREEE, per germline (reference sequence). The data were obtained in a study of cytomegalovirus exposure and HLA in healthy donors. Study information: Samples from HLA-typed donors yielded about 85 million unique TCRs in an early data release.

Study results and limitations: Productive rates of about 90% or about 30% were seen for most TCR beta V segments in an earlier analysis. Later, an analysis showed that TCR beta chains associated with HLA were more clonally expanded than others that were equally common.

The sequence was obtained from a man aged 35-49 years in good health and CMV-seronegative. The sample comprised PBMCs. The chain combines TRBV5-4 with TRBJ2-2; TRBD2 is a possible D gene (7 bases). The DNA of the CDR3 is TGTGCCAGCAGCTTAGGTGGGGGGGCCGCCGGGGAGCTGTTTTTT. As protein: CASSLGGGAAGELFF.